Below are 6 T cell receptor beta chains sequenced from a single sample in a study of PD-1 and CTLA-4 blockade in melanoma. The method was immunoSEQ multiplex PCR; TCRdb's version includes in-frame clones alone and lacks a portion of them. The table shows under 40,000 clones, with 88% occurring only once. Sequencing used CD8+ T cells from peripheral blood, obtained from a patient given anti-PD-1 treatment. The receptors shown here come from a human donor with melanoma.

This chain uses TRBV3-1 (or the pseudogene TRBV3-2) with TRBJ1-1; 8 bases match TRBD1. Germline CDR1 reads LGHDT; CDR2 reads YNNKEL (reference sequence). V lost 2 bases and J lost 4; bases outside the gene matches: 6. The CDR3 is 15 amino acids. CDR3 region: CASSQSRGPSTEAFF. As DNA, the CDR3 is TGTGCCAGCAGCCAATCCAGGGGGCCGAGCACTGAAGCTTTCTTT.

This clone was seen only a few times. The V and J genes are TRBV9 and TRBJ1-4, with TRBD1 matching 7 bases. Germline V CDR1 and CDR2: SGDLS, YYNGEE. The CDR3 runs to 16 residues. V gave up 4 bases and J gave up 3 bases; unmatched junction bases: 9. The CDR3 DNA reads as TGTGCCAGCAGCTTCGGGACAGCCGAACCTAATGAAAAACTGTTTTTT. Its translation: CASSFGTAEPNEKLFF.

The chain is built from TRBV27 and TRBJ1-5, with D perhaps matching TRBD1 (5 bases). Per the germline V gene, CDR1 is MNHEY and CDR2 is SMNVEV (reference sequence). CDR3 length: 15 amino acids. V dropped 7 bases and J dropped 4 bases, with 17 bases sitting between them. CDR3 amino acids: CASTSLDSVNQPQHF. CDR3 coding DNA: TGTGCCAGCACTAGTCTCGACAGCGTAAATCAGCCCCAGCATTTT.

The chain has TRBV19 and TRBJ2-1; the match to TRBD2 covers 11 bases. From germline, CDR1 is LNHDA and CDR2 SQIVND (reference sequence). The trim removed 1 base at V and 7 bases at J, leaving 3 bases unmatched. The CDR3 covers 15 residues. The CDR3, as DNA: TGTGCCAGTAGTATAGGGGCTAGCGGGGGGAATGAGCAGTTCTTC. This gives the protein CASSIGASGGNEQFF.

V is TRBV27 and J is TRBJ2-7; D gene ambiguous. The CDR3 is 13 residues long. V gave up 0 bases and J gave up 2 bases, with 5 bases separating them. CDR1 and CDR2 (germline): MNHEY, SMNVEV (reference sequence). CDR3: CASSLSAAYEQYF. CDR3 coding DNA: TGTGCCAGCAGTTTATCCGCAGCCTACGAGCAGTACTTC.

The chain links TRBV4-1 to TRBJ2-3, with TRBD2 matching over 8 bases. CDR3 length equals 15 residues. From germline, CDR1 is MGHRA and CDR2 YSYEKL. The V segment lost 5 bases and the J segment 2 bases; nucleotides outside the gene matches: 6. CDR3 nucleotides: TGCGCCAGCAGCGAAGCGGGGGCCTCCACAGATACGCAGTATTTT. Translated: CASSEAGASTDTQYF.